The present T cell receptor (beta chain) was sequenced within a study of cytomegalovirus exposure and HLA in healthy donors. As for the study in general: T cells numbering approximately 170 million yielded approximately 100 million unique TCR beta sequences in an earlier analysis. Study-level results: According to an earlier analysis, most TCR beta V segments yielded productive rearrangements about 87% or about 30% of the time. In a later analysis, a missense DCLRE1C variant was linked to TCR beta V- and J-gene trimming.

Although they were nominally healthy when sampled, donors likely had unrecorded immune exposures. Trimming stripped 7 bases from V and 0 bases from J, with 22 bases between. Germline values: CDR1 SQVTM, CDR2 ANQGSEA. The length of the CDR3 is 17 residues. Worth noting for this clone: What it binds is unknown.

PCR involved 60 Vbeta and 13 Jbeta primers. Using immunoSEQ multiplex PCR, the repertoire was profiled, and TCRdb retains in-frame clones only, with some absent. The top ten hold more than 6% of the sample, which has some 120,000 clones, less than 80% seen once. The clonotype originates from a man aged 40-49 years in good health and CMV-seropositive. The gene calls are TRBV29-1 and TRBJ2-1; D may be TRBD1 (5 bases). Sequenced input: PBMCs. The CDR3 region is CSAPPTSRASSYNEQFF. The CDR3 coding sequence is TGCAGCGCCCCCCCAACGTCCAGGGCCAGCTCCTACAATGAGCAGTTCTTC.